This paragraph covers one T cell receptor beta chain sequence. The sample is drawn from a study of blood T cell repertoires in COVID-19. Assay used: immunoSEQ multiplex PCR; TCRdb lists only in-frame clones, some missing. The table lists approximately 180,000 clones, 60% to 80% of them singletons. The receptor was isolated from an older woman with acute or convalescent COVID-19. Sequencing was done on a sample of peripheral blood.

For the CDR3, the DNA is TGTGCCAGCAGCTCGCCGGGGAGAGAGCAGTTCTTC. Protein sequence: CASSSPGREQFF. The V gene is TRBV11-1, the J gene TRBJ2-1; perhaps TRBD2 as D (5 bases). The germline V gene encodes CDR1 SGHAT and CDR2 FQDESV (reference sequence). The ends were cut back, 4 bases at V and 10 bases at J, with 11 bases in the middle. The CDR3 has 12 residues.